The present T cell receptor beta chain was sequenced within a study of blood T cell repertoires in COVID-19. Overall study context: Whether acute or convalescent, the COVID-19 samples came from the United States, Italy and Spain. PBMCs, B-cell-depleted T cells, or T cells provided the cDNA or gDNA that made up the material.

Authors' methods: It was from reference gene primer amplification that nucleated cell counts were estimated. TCRdb keeps only in-frame clones here, not all; method: immunoSEQ multiplex PCR. V, J and clone size are taken as reported in that table, and D and trimming were inferred from the DNA itself. Of 150,000 to 200,000 clones listed, approximately 90% are singletons. This TCR came from a woman older than 75 in a cohort sampled during active or convalescent COVID-19. Sequencing used peripheral blood.

In DNA form, the CDR3 reads TGTGCCAGCAGCTTAAATTGGGTCAGGGGCAGCTACACCTTC. It is translated as CASSLNWVRGSYTF. The chain combines TRBV7-2 with TRBJ1-2, with D perhaps matching TRBD1 (6 bases). Germline V gives CDR1 SGHTA, CDR2 FQGNSA. The CDR3 is made up of 14 amino acids. V lost 2 bases, J lost 9 bases, and 16 bases lay in between.